Listed below are T cell receptor beta chains from one sample, sequenced in a study of T cell responses to AZD1222 COVID-19 vaccine. Sequenced by immunoSEQ multiplex PCR; TCRdb stores in-frame clones only, minus some. The sample has some 160,000 clones, roughly 89% seen once. The sequencing here drew on peripheral blood, taken on day 0 of AZD1222 vaccination. These receptors were collected from an adult in good health. Each CDR3 is given without its conserved first and last residue.

>TRBJ1-1|TRBV21-1
ASSKEGRDRGSQNTEAF
>TRBJ2-1|TRBV5-5
ASSRQDSYNEQF
>TRBJ2-5|TRBV12-3/TRBV12-4
ASRSDRQETQY
>TRBJ1-5|TRBV30
AWSLGEQGRNQPQH
>TRBJ1-2|TRBV9
ASSTNYGYT
>TRBJ2-2|TRBV6-1
ASSEVIKLAGRTGELF
>TRBJ2-3|TRBV5-1
ASSHSGKSTDTQY
>TRBJ1-3|TRBV7-8
ASSLGAGYISGNTIY
>TRBJ1-6|TRBV3-1/TRBV3-2
ASSHPNSPLH
>TRBJ2-7|TRBV2
ASREDGLLSYEQY
>TRBJ1-2|TRBV20-1
SARYRDGYT
>TRBJ1-1|TRBV9
ASSVGTGWTEAF
>TRBJ1-2|TRBV6-5
ASRATGDVKGYT
>TRBJ1-1|TRBV28
ASRIRDRGISEAF
>TRBJ1-1|TRBV6-5
ASSVGGVGTEAF
>TRBJ2-7|TRBV21-1
ASSKEKREGPEQY
>TRBJ2-2|TRBV2
ASRLAGYTGELF
>TRBJ1-1|TRBV25-1
ASSGQGGRSTEAF
>TRBJ1-5|TRBV27
ASSLGRGQPQH
>TRBJ2-2|TRBV2
ASSPGQGGDTGELF
>TRBJ2-7|TRBV6-1
ASSETSYEQY
>TRBJ2-7|TRBV27
ASSLTASYEQY
>TRBJ1-2|TRBV5-1
ASSLGQGFSYGYT
>TRBJ2-3|TRBV3-1/TRBV3-2
ASSQYLRGGGGADTQY
>TRBJ2-7|TRBV27
ASSPGYEQY
>TRBJ2-4|TRBV19
ASSPRVGVRELAKNIQY
>TRBJ1-5|TRBV7-2
ASSTSQPVSNQPQH
>TRBJ2-7|TRBV5-1
ASSLGPGSYEQY
>TRBJ1-5|TRBV10-3
AISRTEGDQPQH
>TRBJ1-5|TRBV7-2
ASSLRRAQPQH
>TRBJ2-7|TRBV30
AWNRGISYEQY
>TRBJ1-1|TRBV2
ASSSRTEAF
>TRBJ2-1|TRBV5-1
ASSVAGVSYNEQF
>TRBJ2-7|TRBV6-5
ASSYSSGGTYEQY
>TRBJ2-7|TRBV3-1/TRBV3-2
ASSPSRGQGTYEQY
>TRBJ1-1|TRBV7-2
ASSPYQHLPGGEAF
>TRBJ1-2|TRBV7-2
ASSDGQGGIYGYT